This T cell receptor beta chain stems from a study of OX40 agonist ivuxolimab in advanced cancers. Study background: Subjects had a mean age of about 57 years, with a range of about 23 to 90; almost 85% were male.

Assay: immunoSEQ multiplex PCR; the TCRdb copy retains only in-frame clones and omits some. Of 65,000 to 100,000 clones in the sample, around 88% are singletons; the top ten hold less than 0.85%. Findings and limits, study-wide: The authors did not determine the antigen specificity of the expanded peripheral T cells. Nonresponders included some who also had low normalized T-cell clonal expansion. Dosing at 0.1 to 3.0 mg/kg was accompanied by clonal expansion of CD4+ and CD8+ blood T cells by week 6.

Concerning this clone itself: Its antigen remains unidentified.

The TCR sequence derives from an adult with an advanced solid tumor such as melanoma, head and neck, liver or kidney cancer. This specimen consisted of CD4+ or CD8+ T cells sorted from blood, obtained in a trial of the OX40 agonist ivuxolimab.

CDR3 sequence (DNA): TGTGCCAGCAGCCGAGACCCCCGTCTTTACGAGCAGTACTTC. Amino acids: CASSRDPRLYEQYF. The chain joins TRBV11-2 to TRBJ2-7; the D is unclear. The germline CDR1 and CDR2 sequences are SGHAT and FQNNGV. The CDR3 has 14 amino acids. V lost 5 bases to trimming and J lost 4 bases, with 15 bases between them.